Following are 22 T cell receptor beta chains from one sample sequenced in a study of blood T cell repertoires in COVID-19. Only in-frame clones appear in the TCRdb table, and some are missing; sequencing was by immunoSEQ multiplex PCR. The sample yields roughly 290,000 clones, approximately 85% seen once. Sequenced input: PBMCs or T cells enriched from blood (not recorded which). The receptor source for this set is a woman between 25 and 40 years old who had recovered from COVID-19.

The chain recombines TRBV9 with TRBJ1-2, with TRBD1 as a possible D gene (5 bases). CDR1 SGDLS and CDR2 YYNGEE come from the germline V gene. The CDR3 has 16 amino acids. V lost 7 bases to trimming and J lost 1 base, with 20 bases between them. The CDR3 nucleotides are TGTGCCAGCTCAAAGCAGGGTCTAACTTTTAACTATGGCTACACCTTC. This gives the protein CASSKQGLTFNYGYTF. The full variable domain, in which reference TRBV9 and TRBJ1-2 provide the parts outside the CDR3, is DSGVTQTPKHLITATGQRVTLRCSPRSGDLSVYWYQQSLDQGLQFLIQYYNGEERAKGNILERFSAQQFPDLHSELNLSSLELGDSALYFCASSKQGLTFNYGYTFGSGTRLTVV.

The CDR3 DNA reads as TGTGCCAGCAGCCCCGAGCTTAGCCCGGTTGAAGCTTTCTTT. It specifies CASSPELSPVEAFF. This sequence joins TRBV7-9 and TRBJ1-1, with D unclear. This CDR3 has 14 amino acids. Trimming removed 5 bases from V and 7 bases from J, with 17 bases in between. Germline assignment: CDR1 SEHNR and CDR2 FQNEAQ (reference sequence).

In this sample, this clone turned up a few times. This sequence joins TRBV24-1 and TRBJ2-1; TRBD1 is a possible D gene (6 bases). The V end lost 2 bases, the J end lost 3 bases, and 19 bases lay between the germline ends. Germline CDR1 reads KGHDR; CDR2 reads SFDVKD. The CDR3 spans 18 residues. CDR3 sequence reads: CATSDYGAGAAHYNEQFF. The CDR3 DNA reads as TGTGCCACCAGTGATTACGGGGCAGGGGCCGCCCACTACAATGAGCAGTTCTTC.

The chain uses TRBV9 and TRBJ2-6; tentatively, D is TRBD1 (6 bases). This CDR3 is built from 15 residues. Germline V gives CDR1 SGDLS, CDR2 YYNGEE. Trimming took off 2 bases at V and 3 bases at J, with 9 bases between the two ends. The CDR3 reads CASSVQGNGANVLTF. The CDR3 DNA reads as TGTGCCAGCAGCGTCCAGGGGAATGGGGCCAACGTCCTGACTTTC.

CDR3 DNA: TGCGCCAGCAGCTTGCCGGAAAAACCGCGGGGGCCCGGGGAGCTGTTTTTT. It translates to CASSLPEKPRGPGELFF. This chain joins TRBV5-1 and TRBJ2-2, with D perhaps matching TRBD2 (7 bases). Looked up from germline, CDR1 is SGHRS and CDR2 is YFSETQ. The V gene lost 1 base and the J gene lost 6 bases, with 19 bases spanning the gap. The CDR3 is 17 residues long.

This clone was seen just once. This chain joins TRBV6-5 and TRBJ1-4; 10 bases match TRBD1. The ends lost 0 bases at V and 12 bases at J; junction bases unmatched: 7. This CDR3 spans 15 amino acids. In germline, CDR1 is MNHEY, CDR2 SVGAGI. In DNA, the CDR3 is TGTGCCAGCAGTTACTCGGGACAGGGGTTGAGGCAACTGTTTTTT. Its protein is CASSYSGQGLRQLFF.

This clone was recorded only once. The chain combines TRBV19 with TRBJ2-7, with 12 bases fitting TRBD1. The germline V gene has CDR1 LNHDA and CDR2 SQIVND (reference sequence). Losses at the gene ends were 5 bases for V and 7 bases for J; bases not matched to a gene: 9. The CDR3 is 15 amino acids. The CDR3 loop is CASSAPGQGAWEQYF. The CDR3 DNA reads TGTGCCAGTAGTGCGCCGGGACAGGGGGCTTGGGAGCAGTACTTC.

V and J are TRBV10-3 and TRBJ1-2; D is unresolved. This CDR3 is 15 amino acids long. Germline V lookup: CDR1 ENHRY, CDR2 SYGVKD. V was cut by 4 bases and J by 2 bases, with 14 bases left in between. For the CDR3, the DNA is TGTGCCATCAGTGGCCAAGATACTCTAAACTATGGCTACACCTTC. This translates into CAISGQDTLNYGYTF.

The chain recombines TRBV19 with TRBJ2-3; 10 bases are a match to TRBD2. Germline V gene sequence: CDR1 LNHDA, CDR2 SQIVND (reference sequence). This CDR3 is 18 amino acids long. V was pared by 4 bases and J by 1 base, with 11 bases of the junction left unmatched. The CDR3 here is CASSKGLGSGGGTDTQYF. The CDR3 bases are TGTGCCAGTAGTAAGGGACTGGGGAGCGGGGGGGGCACAGATACGCAGTATTTT.

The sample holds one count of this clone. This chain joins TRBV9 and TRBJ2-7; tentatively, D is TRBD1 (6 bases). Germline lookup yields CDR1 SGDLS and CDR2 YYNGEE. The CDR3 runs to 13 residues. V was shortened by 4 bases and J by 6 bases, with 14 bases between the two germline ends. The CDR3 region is CASSISGESEQYF. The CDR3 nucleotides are TGTGCCAGCAGCATTTCAGGGGAGAGCGAGCAGTACTTC.

CDR3 sequence reads: CASSADISAAPSTDTQYF. CDR3 bases: TGTGCCAGCAGCGCCGACATTAGCGCGGCTCCGAGCACAGATACGCAGTATTTT. The chain recombines TRBV2 with TRBJ2-3; D is possibly TRBD2 (5 bases). The CDR3 covers 18 residues. Germline assignment: CDR1 SNHLY and CDR2 FYNNEI. The V gene lost 6 bases and the J gene lost 0 bases, with 22 bases spanning the gap.

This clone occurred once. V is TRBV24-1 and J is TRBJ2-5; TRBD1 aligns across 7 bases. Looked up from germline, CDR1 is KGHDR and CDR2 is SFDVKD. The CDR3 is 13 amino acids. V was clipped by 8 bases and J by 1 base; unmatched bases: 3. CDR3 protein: CATNRDSQETQYF. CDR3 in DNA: TGTGCCACCAACCGGGACAGCCAAGAGACCCAGTACTTC.

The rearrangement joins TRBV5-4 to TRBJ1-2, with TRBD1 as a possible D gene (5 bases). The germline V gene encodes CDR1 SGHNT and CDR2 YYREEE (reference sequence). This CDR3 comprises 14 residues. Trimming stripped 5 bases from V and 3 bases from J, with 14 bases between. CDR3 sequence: CASSQGPRDYGYTF. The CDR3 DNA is TGTGCCAGCAGTCAGGGCCCCCGAGACTATGGCTACACCTTC.

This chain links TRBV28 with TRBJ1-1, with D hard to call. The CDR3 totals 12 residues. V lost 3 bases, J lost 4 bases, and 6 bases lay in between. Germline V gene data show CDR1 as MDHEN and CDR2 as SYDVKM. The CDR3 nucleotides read TGTGCCAGCAGTTTTGCCAGCACTGAAGCTTTCTTT. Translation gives CASSFASTEAFF.

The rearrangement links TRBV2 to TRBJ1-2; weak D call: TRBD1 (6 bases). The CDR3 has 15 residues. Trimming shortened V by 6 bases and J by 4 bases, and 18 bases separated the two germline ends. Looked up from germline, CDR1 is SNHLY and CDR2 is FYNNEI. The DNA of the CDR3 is TGTGCCAGCAGGGACCGGACAGTACTTCTCTATGGCTACACCTTC. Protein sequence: CASRDRTVLLYGYTF.

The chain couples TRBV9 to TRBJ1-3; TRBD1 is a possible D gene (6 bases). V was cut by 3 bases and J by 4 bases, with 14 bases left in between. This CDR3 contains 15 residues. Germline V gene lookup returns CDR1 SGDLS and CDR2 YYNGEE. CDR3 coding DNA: TGTGCCAGCAGCGACCCCGGGGGGGCAGGAAACACCATATATTTT. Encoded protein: CASSDPGGAGNTIYF.

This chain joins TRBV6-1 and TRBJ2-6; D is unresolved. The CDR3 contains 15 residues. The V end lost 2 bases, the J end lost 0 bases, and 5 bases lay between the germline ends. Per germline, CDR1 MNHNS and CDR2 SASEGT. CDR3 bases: TGTGCCAGCAGTGAATTCCGCTCTGGGGCCAACGTCCTGACTTTC. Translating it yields CASSEFRSGANVLTF.

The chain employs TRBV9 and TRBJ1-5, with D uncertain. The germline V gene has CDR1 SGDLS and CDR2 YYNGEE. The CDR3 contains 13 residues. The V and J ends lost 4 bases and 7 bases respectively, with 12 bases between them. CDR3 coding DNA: TGTGCCAGCAGCCCGAGCGGTTGGCAGCCCCAGCATTTT. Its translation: CASSPSGWQPQHF.

The CDR3 region is CASSLTGSREKLFF. Here the CDR3 DNA reads TGTGCCAGCAGCTTAACAGGGTCCCGAGAAAAACTGTTTTTT. The chain couples TRBV5-4 to TRBJ1-4; tentative D call: TRBD1 (6 bases). The CDR3 contains 14 residues. V was trimmed by 2 bases and J by 8 bases, leaving 13 bases between them. Germline V lookup: CDR1 SGHNT, CDR2 YYREEE (reference sequence).

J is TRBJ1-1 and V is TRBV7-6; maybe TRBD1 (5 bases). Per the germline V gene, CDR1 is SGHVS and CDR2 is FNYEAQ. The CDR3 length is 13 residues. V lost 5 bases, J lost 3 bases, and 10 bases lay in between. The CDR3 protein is CASSVRVYTEAFF. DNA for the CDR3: TGTGCCAGCAGCGTCAGGGTATACACTGAAGCTTTCTTT.

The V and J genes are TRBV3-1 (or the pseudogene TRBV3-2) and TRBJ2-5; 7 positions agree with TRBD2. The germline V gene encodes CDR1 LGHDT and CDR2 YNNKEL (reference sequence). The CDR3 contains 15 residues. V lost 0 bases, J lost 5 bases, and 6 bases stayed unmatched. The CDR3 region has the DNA TGTGCCAGCAGCCAAGACCTCACCGGGGGGGAGACCCAGTACTTC. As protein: CASSQDLTGGETQYF.

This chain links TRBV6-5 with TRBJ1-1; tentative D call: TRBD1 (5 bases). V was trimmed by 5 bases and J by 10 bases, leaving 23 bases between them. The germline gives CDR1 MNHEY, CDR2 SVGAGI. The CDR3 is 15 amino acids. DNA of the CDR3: TGTGCCAGCAGTATTGGACCGGACACCTTGGGTCGAGCTTTCTTT. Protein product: CASSIGPDTLGRAFF.